These 18 T cell receptor beta chains came from one sample sequenced in a study of blood T cells in healthy people across ages. Primed by a sample-barcoded 5' primer and a J-beta primer mix, a second PCR proceeded for 7 to 11 cycles. TCRdb itself ran the 5' RACE reads through MiXCR, one entry per CDR3 protein. Among around 870,000 distinct CDR3 sequences listed, around 30% were seen once. The sample consisted of blood. These receptors all stem from a woman of 80 years or more in good health.

On this clonotype itself: One base away lies a much larger clone, so this may be a sequencing read error. The chain recombines TRBV7-2 with TRBJ2-1; D possibly corresponds to TRBD2 (5 bases). Germline assignment: CDR1 SGHTA and CDR2 FQGNSA. The ends were cut back, 1 base at V and 9 bases at J, with 10 bases in the middle. CDR3 size: 13 residues. The CDR3 coding sequence is TGTGCCAGCAGCTTAGTTGAGAGCGGTGAGCAGTTCTTC. Protein sequence: CASSLVESGEQFF.

This clonotype was detected ten times or more. The chain couples TRBV25-1 to TRBJ2-5; D is perhaps TRBD2 (5 bases). This CDR3 has 14 amino acids. CDR1 is MGHDK, CDR2 SYGVNS, per germline. The V gene lost 6 bases and the J gene lost 5 bases, with 16 bases spanning the gap. The CDR3 nucleotides are TGTGCCAGCAGGACTCACCGGGGTCCCGAGACCCAGTACTTC. Its translation: CASRTHRGPETQYF.

Many counts were recorded for this clonotype. The V and J genes are TRBV7-8 and TRBJ2-3; D remains ambiguous. The CDR3 is 15 residues long. Germline CDR1 is SGHVS and CDR2 is FQNEAQ. Trimming shortened V by 1 base and J by 2 bases, and 10 bases separated the two germline ends. CDR3 in DNA: TGTGCCAGCAGCTTAGGAGTACAGTACACAGATACGCAGTATTTT. It codes for CASSLGVQYTDTQYF.

This clonotype was observed at least ten times. The V call is TRBV28, the J call TRBJ2-5; no firm D call. In germline, CDR1 is MDHEN, CDR2 SYDVKM. CDR3 length equals 12 residues. V shed 8 bases and J shed 5 bases, with 12 bases lying between them. The CDR3 sequence: CASESSMETQYF. The CDR3 nucleotides are TGTGCCAGCGAGAGTAGTATGGAGACCCAGTACTTC.

This clonotype has at least ten counts. V gene TRBV14 combines with J gene TRBJ2-5; weak D call: TRBD1 (6 bases). The CDR3 is made up of 13 amino acids. Trimming took 1 base from V and 4 from J, leaving 7 bases between them. Looked up from germline, CDR1 is SGHDN and CDR2 is FVKESK. For the CDR3, the DNA is TGTGCCAGCAGCCAAGGGACAGTAGAGACCCAGTACTTC. Protein: CASSQGTVETQYF.

This clonotype appeared a few times. The rearrangement links TRBV14 to TRBJ2-3, with 7 bases aligning to TRBD2. V was pared by 1 base and J by 3 bases, with 10 bases of the junction left unmatched. This CDR3 has 17 residues. Germline CDR1 is SGHDN and CDR2 is FVKESK. The CDR3 protein is CASSQGFGLAETDTQYF. CDR3 coding DNA: TGTGCCAGCAGCCAAGGCTTCGGTCTAGCGGAGACAGATACGCAGTATTTT.

In the case of this clonotype: A much larger clone is a single base away; this may be a read error. This chain uses TRBV27 with TRBJ2-4; D not certain. Per germline, CDR1 MNHEY and CDR2 SMNVEV (reference sequence). Trimming pared 3 bases from V and 13 bases from J, leaving 19 bases between. CDR3 length equals 14 residues. As DNA, the CDR3 is TGTGCCAGCAGTTTTATATCCCCTCCCAATGAGCAGTACTTC. It translates to CASSFISPPNEQYF.

This clonotype was detected only a few times. J is TRBJ1-3 and V is TRBV6-2 or TRBV6-3; TRBD1 might be the D (5 bases). The germline gives CDR1 MNHEY, CDR2 SVGEGT. CDR3 length: 14 residues. V was trimmed by 6 bases and J by 5 bases, leaving 14 bases between them. The CDR3, as DNA: TGTGCCAGCAGCCCTGGACGGGGGAGAAACACCATATATTTT. It yields the protein CASSPGRGRNTIYF.

This clonotype was counted ten times or more. This sequence joins TRBV18 and TRBJ1-2, with D possibly being TRBD1 (5 bases). CDR1 and CDR2 (germline): KGHSH, LQKENI. The germline V and J ends were trimmed by 0 bases and 3 bases, with 14 bases remaining between them. This CDR3 region has 16 residues. CDR3: CASSPPRRVGDYGYTF. The CDR3 DNA is TGTGCCAGCTCACCACCGCGCAGGGTGGGGGACTATGGCTACACCTTC. The complete variable domain, with remaining parts taken from reference TRBV18 and TRBJ1-2, reads NAGVMQNPRHLVRRRGQEARLRCSPMKGHSHVYWYRQLPEEGLKFMVYLQKENIIDESGMPKERFSAEFPKEGPSILRIQQVVRGDSAAYFCASSPPRRVGDYGYTFGSGTRLTVV.

The rearrangement uses TRBV21-1 and TRBJ1-5; the D segment call TRBD1 is taken from the table without a DNA check. TRBV21-1 is given as a pseudogene. This CDR3 comprises 14 residues. Here the CDR3 reads CASTRTKEDQPQHF. The CDR3 DNA sequence: TGTGCCAGCACCAGGACAAAGGAGGATCAGCCCCAGCATTTT.

The V call is TRBV7-2, the J call TRBJ2-7; TRBD2 agrees at 12 bases. Looked up from germline, CDR1 is SGHTA and CDR2 is FQGNSA. CDR3 length: 17 residues. Trimming cost V 4 bases and J 3 bases; bases outside gene matches: 10. CDR3 coding DNA: TGTGCCAGCAGCTCCTCTGCGACTAGCGGGAGCCTCTACGAGCAGTACTTC. Protein: CASSSSATSGSLYEQYF.

This clonotype occurred many times. The genes are TRBV5-1 and TRBJ1-1, with 9 bases that match TRBD1. CDR1 is SGHRS and CDR2 is YFSETQ in the germline V gene. CDR3 length: 13 amino acids. Unmatched junction bases numbered 4, after V lost 4 bases and J lost 6 bases. The chain's CDR3 is CASSPGQGPEAFF. The CDR3 nucleotides are TGCGCCAGCAGCCCGGGACAGGGACCTGAAGCTTTCTTT.

This clonotype was detected only a few times. The chain links TRBV12-3 or TRBV12-4 to TRBJ1-3; D is uncertain. V lost 4 bases to trimming and J lost 3 bases, with 10 bases between them. The CDR3 covers 14 residues. The CDR3 DNA follows: TGTGCCAGCAGTTCTAACCCTAATGGAAACACCATATATTTT. Its protein product is CASSSNPNGNTIYF.

Only a few counts were recorded for this clonotype. The chain combines TRBV5-1 with TRBJ1-4; no clear D. Deletions cut 3 bases from V and 4 bases from J, with 16 bases between. Germline V CDR1 and CDR2: SGHRS, YFSETQ. This CDR3 has 16 amino acids. The CDR3: CASSSGELSGNEKLFF. Here the CDR3 DNA reads TGCGCCAGCAGCTCCGGCGAATTATCGGGTAATGAAAAACTGTTTTTT.

For this clonotype: Given a much more abundant clone one base away, this may be a read error. The V call is TRBV6-5, the J call TRBJ2-7; 10 bases align to TRBD1. The CDR3 runs 15 residues. Germline V gene sequence: CDR1 MNHEY, CDR2 SVGAGI. The V segment lost 4 bases and the J segment 7 bases; nucleotides outside the gene matches: 10. CDR3 sequence: CASSFDRGRLDEQYF. CDR3 nucleotides: TGTGCCAGCAGTTTCGACAGGGGGCGGTTGGATGAGCAGTACTTC.

This clonotype was recorded a few times. The rearrangement uses TRBV6-2 or TRBV6-3 and TRBJ1-1; weak D call: TRBD1 (5 bases). The CDR3 spans 16 residues. Germline assignment: CDR1 MNHEY and CDR2 SVGEGT. With 2 bases removed from V and 1 base from J, the gap between germline ends came to 14 bases. Written as DNA, the CDR3 is TGTGCCAGCAGTTACAGGGTCTGGGGCCGGAACACTGAAGCTTTCTTT. This encodes CASSYRVWGRNTEAFF.

This chain links TRBV20-1 with TRBJ2-5, with 7 bases lining up with TRBD2. CDR1 is DFQATT, CDR2 SNEGSKA, per germline (reference sequence). This CDR3 comprises 16 residues. V lost 0 bases, J lost 3 bases, and 10 bases stayed unmatched. The CDR3 bases are TGCAGTGCTAGAGATCAGCGGGACTGGCGAAAAGAGACCCAGTACTTC. It encodes CSARDQRDWRKETQYF.

Note on this clonotype: Since a much larger clone is just one base distant, this may be a read error. The chain combines TRBV6-6 with TRBJ2-5; the D gene could be TRBD1 or TRBD2 (5 bases each). The CDR3 extends over 13 amino acids. Trimming cost V 4 bases and J 11 bases, with 17 bases left between them. CDR1 and CDR2 (germline): MNHNY, SVGAGI (reference sequence). CDR3 sequence: CASSSGGPETQYF. The CDR3 coding sequence is TGTGCCAGCAGTTCTGGGGGTCCTGAAACGCAGTACTTC.